A single sample gave rise to the 10 T cell receptor beta chains below, sequenced in a study of shared clonotypes between healthy human individuals. Repertoires were generated with immunoSEQ multiplex PCR, while TCRdb's copy carries only in-frame clones and drops some. The table shows millions of clones, with approximately 94% occurring only once. Sequenced: naive CD4+ T cells sorted from blood. The subset is: CD45RA+ positively selected. These receptors were taken from a man aged 18 to 35 in good health.

The chain combines TRBV7-2 with TRBJ2-5; D gene unclear. Germline values: CDR1 SGHTA, CDR2 FQGNSA. The CDR3 totals 15 residues. V lost 1 base and J 5 bases, leaving 14 bases between the germline ends. CDR3 sequence: CASSLDGYAEETQYF. CDR3 nucleotide sequence: TGTGCCAGCAGCTTAGACGGCTACGCTGAGGAGACCCAGTACTTC.

The gene calls are TRBV7-8 and TRBJ2-7, with 14 bases matching TRBD2. V lost 8 bases, J lost 5 bases, and 8 bases stayed unmatched. This CDR3 has 15 amino acids. CDR1 is SGHVS and CDR2 is FQNEAQ in the germline V gene. The CDR3 nucleotides are TGTGCCAGCGGGACTAGCGGGAGTATACTGGACGAGCAGTACTTC. It yields the protein CASGTSGSILDEQYF.

The chain links TRBV7-9 to TRBJ1-6; 8 bases map to TRBD1. Unmatched junction bases numbered 12, after V lost 6 bases and J lost 5 bases. The CDR3 has 17 residues. The germline gives CDR1 SEHNR, CDR2 FQNEAQ (reference sequence). Written as DNA, the CDR3 is TGTGCCAGCAGACGTATGACGGACAGGGTCCATAATTCACCCCTCCACTTT. Protein product: CASRRMTDRVHNSPLHF.

In its sample, this clone was seen a few times. The chain carries TRBV9 and TRBJ1-1; D gene unclear. The germline V and J ends were trimmed by 4 bases and 0 bases, with 13 bases remaining between them. The germline CDR1 and CDR2 sequences are SGDLS and YYNGEE. This CDR3 has 15 residues. The CDR3 nucleotides are TGTGCCAGCAGCCCCCATTGGTCTTTGAACACTGAAGCTTTCTTT. Its protein is CASSPHWSLNTEAFF.

The chain employs TRBV10-3 and TRBJ2-2; D might be TRBD1 or TRBD2, each matching 5 bases. The CDR3 is 20 residues long. Germline lookup yields CDR1 ENHRY and CDR2 SYGVKD. With 3 bases removed from V and 1 base from J, the gap between germline ends came to 24 bases. CDR3 sequence reads: CAISDVIKVGERRNTGELFF. CDR3 DNA: TGTGCCATCAGTGATGTTATTAAGGTGGGGGAGCGTAGGAACACCGGGGAGCTGTTTTTT.

The chain couples TRBV6-6 to TRBJ1-6; maybe TRBD1 (5 bases). Germline CDR1 MNHNY, CDR2 SVGAGI (reference sequence). The CDR3 is 14 amino acids. Trimming took 8 bases from V and 6 from J, leaving 14 bases between them. CDR3 protein: CASSFGGGNSPLHF. As DNA, the CDR3 is TGTGCCAGCTCCTTCGGGGGGGGTAATTCACCCCTCCACTTT.

The chain is built from TRBV5-1 and TRBJ2-1; tentatively, D is TRBD1 (5 bases). The CDR3 spans 16 residues. Trimming took 0 bases from V and 9 from J, leaving 19 bases between them. Germline V gives CDR1 SGHRS, CDR2 YFSETQ. CDR3 region: CASSLVQFTGSSEQFF. The CDR3, as DNA: TGCGCCAGCAGCTTGGTTCAATTTACAGGTTCAAGTGAGCAGTTCTTC. The whole variable domain, filled in from reference TRBV5-1 and TRBJ2-1, reads KAGVTQTPRYLIKTRGQQVTLSCSPISGHRSVSWYQQTPGQGLQFLFEYFSETQRNKGNFPGRFSGRQFSNSRSEMNVSTLELGDSALYLCASSLVQFTGSSEQFFGPGTRLTVL.

The V gene is TRBV28, the J gene TRBJ2-7, with D tentatively TRBD2 (5 bases). Germline V gene sequence: CDR1 MDHEN, CDR2 SYDVKM. The CDR3 runs 13 residues. Between the trimmed V and J ends, which lost 4 bases and 3 bases, there was a span of 10 bases. The CDR3 DNA reads TGTGCCAGCAGTTCTAGGAGGCTCTACGAGCAGTACTTC. It codes for CASSSRRLYEQYF.

The chain uses TRBV7-9 and TRBJ2-7; D uncertain. Per germline, CDR1 SEHNR and CDR2 FQNEAQ (reference sequence). With 5 bases removed from V and 2 bases from J, the gap between germline ends came to 7 bases. The CDR3 contains 12 residues. CDR3 nucleotides: TGTGCCAGCAGCGCAAGGGCCTACGAGCAGTACTTC. Its protein product is CASSARAYEQYF.

Note on this clone: At the DNA level, this CDR3 is encoded by other sequences in the same sample as well. The rearrangement joins TRBV7-2 to TRBJ2-3; no clear D gene. Germline assignment: CDR1 SGHTA and CDR2 FQGNSA. The ends were cut back, 1 base at V and 4 bases at J, with 3 bases in the middle. CDR3 length: 12 amino acids. CDR3 sequence reads: CASSLVSDTQYF. CDR3 sequence (DNA): TGTGCCAGCAGCTTAGTGTCAGATACGCAGTATTTT.